Listed below are T cell receptor beta chains from one sample, sequenced in a study of shared clonotypes between healthy human individuals. Clones were sequenced by immunoSEQ multiplex PCR, and TCRdb holds only the in-frame ones, with some missing. The sample lists around 1.1 million clones, roughly 77% occurring once. Sample: memory CD4+ T cells from PBMCs. These TCRs come from a man aged 18 to 29 in good health. Some clones in this sample may be carry-over from other donors' samples. CDR3s include the opening cysteine and the closing phenylalanine or tryptophan. The order of the fields is J gene, clone size, D gene, V gene, CDR3 protein, CDR3 DNA. A D gene is named only where the DNA matches it firmly. The listing skips clone size in some rows; elsewhere it reads once, few, many or a size class.

J gene: TRBJ1-2; clone size: once; D gene: -; V gene: TRBV5-1; CDR3 protein: CASSSEGGGYGYTF; CDR3 DNA: TGCGCCAGCAGCTCGGAGGGGGGCGGCTATGGCTACACCTTC
J gene: TRBJ2-2; clone size: -; D gene: -; V gene: TRBV5-1; CDR3 protein: CASSLGRFENTGELFF; CDR3 DNA: TGCGCCAGCAGCTTGGGGCGTTTTGAAAACACCGGGGAGCTGTTTTTT
J gene: TRBJ2-3; clone size: -; D gene: -; V gene: TRBV7-6; CDR3 protein: CASSPRAAGISTDTQYF; CDR3 DNA: TGTGCCAGCAGCCCTAGGGCGGCGGGAATTAGCACAGATACGCAGTATTTT
J gene: TRBJ2-1; clone size: -; D gene: -; V gene: TRBV18; CDR3 protein: CASSLLMGGTDEQFF; CDR3 DNA: TGTGCCAGCTCACTCTTGATGGGCGGGACCGATGAGCAGTTCTTC
J gene: TRBJ2-3; clone size: -; D gene: -; V gene: TRBV7-8; CDR3 protein: CASSFGKGTQYF; CDR3 DNA: TGTGCCAGCAGCTTCGGGAAGGGCACGCAGTATTTT
J gene: TRBJ2-7; clone size: -; D gene: TRBD1; V gene: TRBV6-5; CDR3 protein: CASGQAPYEQYF; CDR3 DNA: TGTGCCAGCGGACAGGCCCCCTACGAGCAGTACTTC
J gene: TRBJ2-5; clone size: once; D gene: -; V gene: TRBV6-1; CDR3 protein: CASEGPGVETQYF; CDR3 DNA: TGTGCCAGCGAGGGCCCAGGGGTCGAGACCCAGTACTTC
J gene: TRBJ2-1; clone size: -; D gene: TRBD1; V gene: TRBV6-1; CDR3 protein: CASSAQRQGALHYNEQFF; CDR3 DNA: TGTGCCAGCAGTGCTCAAAGACAGGGGGCTCTTCATTACAATGAGCAGTTCTTC
J gene: TRBJ2-1; clone size: once; D gene: TRBD2; V gene: TRBV4-2; CDR3 protein: CASSPSSGSRYNEQFF; CDR3 DNA: TGTGCCAGCAGCCCCTCTAGCGGGAGCAGGTACAATGAGCAGTTCTTC
J gene: TRBJ1-5; clone size: -; D gene: TRBD1; V gene: TRBV19; CDR3 protein: CASSSGRTGRDQPQHF; CDR3 DNA: TGTGCCAGTAGTTCTGGCCGGACAGGGCGGGATCAGCCCCAGCATTTT
J gene: TRBJ2-7; clone size: many; D gene: -; V gene: TRBV28; CDR3 protein: CASSSGQFTEQYF; CDR3 DNA: TGTGCCAGCAGCTCGGGACAATTCACCGAGCAGTACTTC
J gene: TRBJ2-4; clone size: once; D gene: TRBD2; V gene: TRBV12-5; CDR3 protein: CASGLSGENIQYF; CDR3 DNA: TGTGCTAGTGGGTTGAGCGGGGAAAACATTCAGTACTTC
J gene: TRBJ2-4; clone size: -; D gene: -; V gene: TRBV19; CDR3 protein: CASSIERASRDIQYF; CDR3 DNA: TGTGCCAGTAGTATAGAAAGGGCCAGCAGGGACATTCAGTACTTC
J gene: TRBJ2-5; clone size: few; D gene: TRBD2; V gene: TRBV6-4; CDR3 protein: CASRGNSGDQETQYF; CDR3 DNA: TGTGCCAGCAGAGGAAATAGCGGGGACCAAGAGACCCAGTACTTC
J gene: TRBJ2-3; clone size: few; D gene: -; V gene: TRBV7-2; CDR3 protein: CASSSGGIQDTQYF; CDR3 DNA: TGTGCCAGCAGCTCGGGCGGGATCCAAGATACGCAGTATTTT
J gene: TRBJ1-2; clone size: -; D gene: -; V gene: TRBV27; CDR3 protein: CASSPTVVGGYTF; CDR3 DNA: TGTGCCAGCAGCCCGACAGTCGTAGGGGGCTACACCTTC
J gene: TRBJ2-7; clone size: -; D gene: -; V gene: TRBV5-6; CDR3 protein: CASSLERRDNYEQYF; CDR3 DNA: TGTGCCAGCAGCTTGGAGAGGAGGGACAACTACGAGCAGTACTTC
J gene: TRBJ2-1; clone size: few; D gene: TRBD2; V gene: TRBV7-9; CDR3 protein: CASRRTSGTYNEQFF; CDR3 DNA: TGTGCCAGCAGGCGGACTAGCGGGACCTACAATGAGCAGTTCTTC
J gene: TRBJ2-7; clone size: -; D gene: -; V gene: TRBV10-3; CDR3 protein: CAISEKATGETPYEQYF; CDR3 DNA: TGTGCCATCAGTGAGAAAGCTACAGGCGAAACCCCCTACGAGCAGTACTTC
J gene: TRBJ2-7; clone size: once; D gene: -; V gene: TRBV7-2; CDR3 protein: CASSLGTTDNYEQYF; CDR3 DNA: TGTGCCAGCAGCTTAGGAACTACAGATAACTACGAGCAGTACTTC
J gene: TRBJ2-7; clone size: -; D gene: -; V gene: TRBV7-6; CDR3 protein: CASSLVAGYYEQYF; CDR3 DNA: TGTGCCAGCAGCTTAGTGGCAGGTTACTACGAGCAGTACTTC
J gene: TRBJ2-4; clone size: -; D gene: TRBD2; V gene: TRBV7-9; CDR3 protein: CASSLAAGAGAKNIQYF; CDR3 DNA: TGTGCCAGCAGCTTAGCGGCGGGAGCGGGAGCCAAAAACATTCAGTACTTC
J gene: TRBJ1-1; clone size: -; D gene: -; V gene: TRBV10-1; CDR3 protein: CASRADRHTEAFF; CDR3 DNA: TGCGCCAGCAGAGCAGACAGACACACTGAAGCTTTCTTT
J gene: TRBJ1-1; clone size: -; D gene: -; V gene: TRBV5-8; CDR3 protein: CASSLDTQPMSTEAFF; CDR3 DNA: TGTGCCAGCAGCTTGGATACACAGCCTATGAGCACTGAAGCTTTCTTT
J gene: TRBJ1-1; clone size: once; D gene: TRBD1; V gene: TRBV29-1; CDR3 protein: CSVTGQVNTEAFF; CDR3 DNA: TGCAGCGTCACAGGACAGGTGAACACTGAAGCTTTCTTT
J gene: TRBJ2-7; clone size: -; D gene: -; V gene: TRBV6-1; CDR3 protein: CASRKTFSYEQYF; CDR3 DNA: TGTGCCAGCAGAAAGACCTTTTCCTACGAGCAGTACTTC
J gene: TRBJ1-5; clone size: -; D gene: -; V gene: TRBV5-4; CDR3 protein: CASSDGEYGAQHF; CDR3 DNA: TGTGCCAGCAGCGACGGGGAATATGGAGCCCAGCATTTT
J gene: TRBJ1-5; clone size: few; D gene: -; V gene: TRBV14; CDR3 protein: CASSRTGQPQHF; CDR3 DNA: TGTGCCAGCAGCCGAACAGGGCAGCCCCAGCATTTT
J gene: TRBJ2-1; clone size: -; D gene: -; V gene: TRBV28; CDR3 protein: CASSLQLVELKFF; CDR3 DNA: TGTGCCAGCAGTTTACAGCTCGTTGAGCTTAAGTTCTTC
J gene: TRBJ2-5; clone size: -; D gene: -; V gene: TRBV11-1; CDR3 protein: CASSLGIEQETQYF; CDR3 DNA: TGTGCCAGCAGCTTAGGCATAGAGCAAGAGACCCAGTACTTC
J gene: TRBJ2-5; clone size: -; D gene: TRBD2; V gene: TRBV5-1; CDR3 protein: CASSGQLRGGETQYF; CDR3 DNA: TGCGCCAGCAGCGGGCAGCTCCGCGGGGGTGAGACCCAGTACTTC
J gene: TRBJ1-2; clone size: -; D gene: -; V gene: TRBV18; CDR3 protein: CASSTVQGVYYGYTF; CDR3 DNA: TGTGCCAGCTCAACGGTTCAGGGAGTTTACTATGGCTACACCTTC